Presented here are 20 T cell receptor beta chains from one specimen sequenced in a study of blood T cell repertoires in COVID-19. TCRdb's table, derived via immunoSEQ multiplex PCR, lists solely in-frame clones and lacks some. The sample records about 120,000 clones, around 86% being singletons. The sequencing sample was made of peripheral blood. The receptors here all came from a woman in her 70s with acute or convalescent COVID-19.

The rearrangement links TRBV18 to TRBJ1-3, with D unclear. The CDR3 extends over 16 amino acids. The germline V gene encodes CDR1 KGHSH and CDR2 LQKENI. V dropped 3 bases and J dropped 0 bases, with 12 bases sitting between them. CDR3 loop: CASSPPGSLSGNTIYF. The CDR3 bases are TGTGCCAGCTCACCTCCGGGATCTCTCTCTGGAAACACCATATATTTT.

The rearrangement joins TRBV30 to TRBJ2-7; tentative D call: TRBD2 (6 bases). V lost 2 bases and J lost 2, with 13 bases in between. The CDR3 sequence is 14 residues long. The germline gives CDR1 GTSNPN, CDR2 SVGIG (reference sequence). CDR3 sequence: CAWSSPRGAYEQYF. The CDR3 DNA sequence: TGTGCCTGGAGTTCTCCCCGCGGGGCCTACGAGCAGTACTTC.

The J gene is TRBJ2-5, the V gene TRBV6-2 or TRBV6-3; 13 positions agree with TRBD2. Germline lookup yields CDR1 MNHEY and CDR2 SVGEGT. Unmatched junction bases numbered 5, after V lost 5 bases and J lost 5 bases. The CDR3 is 15 amino acids. CDR3 sequence reads: CASSRLAGGRETQYF. The CDR3 region has the DNA TGTGCCAGCAGTCGACTAGCGGGGGGAAGGGAGACCCAGTACTTC.

The chain links TRBV24-1 to TRBJ1-2, with D unresolved. The V and J ends lost 5 bases and 5 bases respectively, with 8 bases between them. CDR1 is KGHDR, CDR2 SFDVKD, per germline. This CDR3 is built from 12 residues. The CDR3 DNA sequence: TGTGCCACCAGTGGCCCTGAGTATGGCTACACCTTC. Its protein is CATSGPEYGYTF.

The J gene is TRBJ1-3, the V gene TRBV6-6; no clear D. This CDR3 region has 14 residues. CDR1 MNHNY and CDR2 SVGAGI come from the germline V gene (reference sequence). Trimming took off 4 bases at V and 3 bases at J, with 10 bases between the two ends. The CDR3 region is CASSSVEGGNTIYF. In DNA form, the CDR3 reads TGTGCCAGCAGTTCCGTAGAGGGTGGAAACACCATATATTTT.

The gene calls are TRBV3-1 (or the pseudogene TRBV3-2) and TRBJ1-2, with 9 positions matching TRBD1. The CDR3 has 13 amino acids. Germline V gene lookup returns CDR1 LGHDT and CDR2 YNNKEL (reference sequence). Trimming removed 6 bases from V and 8 bases from J; junction bases left unmatched: 7. CDR3 protein: CASRGGQGGGYTF. The CDR3 nucleotides are TGTGCCAGCAGGGGGGGACAGGGTGGAGGCTACACCTTC.

The chain has TRBV11-2 and TRBJ1-3; D unclear. The germline gives CDR1 SGHAT, CDR2 FQNNGV. The CDR3 consists of 15 residues. Trimming removed 1 base from V and 3 bases from J, with 10 bases in between. CDR3: CASSLGEVDGNTIYF. For the CDR3, the DNA is TGTGCCAGCAGCTTAGGAGAGGTGGATGGAAACACCATATATTTT.

J is TRBJ1-3 and V is TRBV15, with 7 bases identical to TRBD1. The germline CDR1 and CDR2 sequences are LNHNV and YYDKDF (reference sequence). The CDR3 consists of 16 residues. J was trimmed by 3 bases and V by 1 base; bases with no gene match: 6. CDR3 region: CATSRGAGGFGNTIYF. CDR3 DNA: TGTGCCACCAGCAGAGGGGCAGGGGGATTTGGAAACACCATATATTTT.

V and J are TRBV7-3 and TRBJ2-5; tentative D call: TRBD2 (7 bases). The CDR3 totals 16 residues. From germline, CDR1 is SGHTA and CDR2 FQGTGA. The V and J ends lost 5 bases and 5 bases respectively, with 21 bases between them. The CDR3 here is CASSPTGGGAFETQYF. CDR3 nucleotide sequence: TGTGCCAGCAGCCCAACAGGAGGGGGGGCCTTTGAGACCCAGTACTTC.

In its sample, this clone was seen once. V is TRBV9 and J is TRBJ2-3; D might be TRBD2 (7 bases). V was trimmed by 0 bases and J by 0 bases, leaving 14 bases between them. The length of the CDR3 is 17 residues. Germline CDR1 is SGDLS and CDR2 is YYNGEE. CDR3: CASSVASGGPSTDTQYF. The CDR3 DNA is TGTGCCAGCAGCGTAGCTTCGGGGGGCCCGAGCACAGATACGCAGTATTTT.

This clone was seen a single time. The chain is built from TRBV6-5 and TRBJ2-7, with TRBD1 matching over 7 bases. Trimming took 5 bases from V and 4 from J; bases not matched to a gene: 8. From germline, CDR1 is MNHEY and CDR2 SVGAGI. The CDR3 is made up of 14 amino acids. CDR3 coding DNA: TGTGCCAGCAGTACAGGGGCTGCTGGGTACGAGCAGTACTTC. This encodes CASSTGAAGYEQYF.

The chain uses TRBV5-1 and TRBJ2-7, with TRBD1 as a possible D gene (5 bases). Germline CDR1 and CDR2: SGHRS and YFSETQ. This CDR3 region has 15 residues. Trimming cost V 4 bases and J 7 bases, with 21 bases left between them. The CDR3 loop is CASSPALAGAGEQYF. The DNA of the CDR3 is TGCGCCAGCAGCCCTGCCCTTGCCGGCGCAGGGGAGCAGTACTTC.

This chain joins TRBV7-9 and TRBJ2-7; 11 bases are a match to TRBD1. Germline loops: CDR1 SEHNR, CDR2 FQNEAQ (reference sequence). The junction had 14 bases not matched to a gene; V was cut back by 1 base and J by 3 bases. The CDR3 loop spans 19 amino acids. The CDR3 nucleotides are TGTGCCAGCAGCTTAGGGTCAAGTGGGACAGGGGGGGTAGGCTACGAGCAGTACTTC. It encodes CASSLGSSGTGGVGYEQYF.

The chain combines TRBV5-1 with TRBJ1-5; a weak D match, TRBD1 (5 bases). CDR1 and CDR2 (germline): SGHRS, YFSETQ. The V end lost 3 bases, the J end lost 7 bases, and 26 bases lay between the germline ends. The CDR3 has 18 residues. The CDR3 reads CASSSKPRSGKIRQPQHF. The CDR3 region has the DNA TGCGCCAGCAGCTCGAAACCAAGGTCAGGGAAAATTAGGCAGCCCCAGCATTTT.

This clone was observed a single time. The rearrangement uses TRBV5-1 and TRBJ1-6; no clear D gene. Germline V gene sequence: CDR1 SGHRS, CDR2 YFSETQ. This CDR3 region has 13 residues. V was pared by 4 bases and J by 9 bases, with 11 bases between. The CDR3: CASSPTEGSPLHF. Here the CDR3 DNA reads TGCGCCAGCAGCCCGACCGAGGGTTCACCCCTCCACTTT.

The chain joins TRBV2 to TRBJ2-2, with 9 nucleotides matching TRBD1. Trimming cost V 2 bases and J 8 bases; bases outside gene matches: 6. CDR3 length: 15 residues. From germline, CDR1 is SNHLY and CDR2 FYNNEI. The CDR3 is CASSERTGEVGELFF. The CDR3 nucleotides are TGTGCCAGCAGTGAACGGACAGGGGAGGTGGGGGAGCTGTTTTTT.

The chain links TRBV27 to TRBJ2-2, with a tentative D call TRBD1 (5 bases). This CDR3 is 14 amino acids long. Looked up from germline, CDR1 is MNHEY and CDR2 is SMNVEV (reference sequence). V was trimmed by 4 bases and J by 8 bases, leaving 14 bases between them. This CDR3 is CASSSLAGSGELFF. The CDR3 nucleotides read TGTGCCAGCAGTTCGCTCGCAGGGTCTGGGGAGCTGTTTTTT.

The rearrangement uses TRBV3-1 (or the pseudogene TRBV3-2) and TRBJ2-7; TRBD2 agrees at 8 bases. The junction had 6 bases not matched to a gene; V was cut back by 4 bases and J by 4 bases. The CDR3 extends over 14 amino acids. CDR1 LGHDT and CDR2 YNNKEL come from the germline V gene (reference sequence). In DNA, the CDR3 is TGTGCCAGCAGCCGGCGGGGGACTAGTTACGAGCAGTACTTC. It yields the protein CASSRRGTSYEQYF.

The rearrangement uses TRBV5-1 and TRBJ1-3, with D possibly being TRBD1 (6 bases). The CDR3 loop spans 17 amino acids. Germline CDR1 is SGHRS and CDR2 is YFSETQ. The ends were cut back, 3 bases at V and 0 bases at J, with 16 bases in the middle. The CDR3, as DNA: TGCGCCAGCAGCTCCTCCTGGGACACGAGCTCTGGAAACACCATATATTTT. It encodes CASSSSWDTSSGNTIYF.

The CDR3 protein is CASGRDGGVGGYEQYF. The CDR3 DNA is TGTGCTAGTGGCCGGGACGGGGGGGTCGGAGGCTACGAGCAGTACTTC. The genes are TRBV12-5 and TRBJ2-7, with 8 nucleotides matching TRBD2. With V trimmed by 6 bases and J by 3 bases, 13 bases remained unmatched. The CDR3 contains 16 residues. Germline V gene sequence: CDR1 LGHNT, CDR2 FRNRAP.